This T cell receptor (beta chain) came from a study of blood T cell repertoires in COVID-19. Looking at the study overall: Whether acute or convalescent, the COVID-19 samples came from the United States, Italy and Spain.

Measured with immunoSEQ multiplex PCR; TCRdb has only the in-frame clones, and not every one. The sample includes about 240,000 clones, about 90% of them seen just once. Seattle participants joined during active infection and were tracked over time. Germline V CDR1 and CDR2: SGHDN, FVKESK. Trimming removed 2 bases at V and 4 bases at J, with 11 bases between. The CDR3 has 14 amino acids. Material: peripheral blood. This TCR derives from a man aged 30 to 45 with COVID-19, enrolled during active disease. This chain links TRBV14 with TRBJ2-5, with D perhaps matching TRBD1 (5 bases). The CDR3 DNA is TGTGCCAGCAGCCAACAGGGTATGCGAGAGACCCAGTACTTC. Protein: CASSQQGMRETQYF.